The 21 T cell receptor beta chains listed next were all sequenced from one sample in a study of shared clonotypes between healthy human individuals. Profiled with immunoSEQ multiplex PCR; TCRdb holds only in-frame clones, not every one. The sample has some 2,400,000 clones; almost 96% are singletons. Sequenced input: naive CD4+ T cells sorted from blood. The subset denotes: CD45RA+ positively selected. The receptors derive from a man younger than 35 in good health.

To note about this clone: The same CDR3 arises from other DNA sequences in this sample as well. The chain has TRBV7-9 and TRBJ1-1; unclear D gene. This CDR3 has 13 amino acids. Trimming shortened V by 3 bases and J by 5 bases, and 10 bases separated the two germline ends. Germline CDR1 is SEHNR and CDR2 is FQNEAQ (reference sequence). DNA of the CDR3: TGTGCCAGCAGCTTGGTGTTGTTGACTGAAGCTTTCTTT. It is translated as CASSLVLLTEAFF.

The chain combines TRBV5-4 with TRBJ1-6, with TRBD1 matching 7 bases. After removal of 4 bases from V and 9 bases from J, the junction contained 4 bases not matched to a gene. The CDR3 has 13 amino acids. Per germline, CDR1 SGHNT and CDR2 YYREEE (reference sequence). The CDR3 sequence is CASSVTGTSPLHF. CDR3 in DNA: TGTGCCAGCAGCGTGACAGGGACTTCACCCCTCCACTTT.

This chain joins TRBV10-1 and TRBJ2-1; weak D call: TRBD2 (6 bases). The CDR3 extends over 15 amino acids. CDR1 and CDR2 (germline): WNHNN, SYGVQD (reference sequence). V lost 4 bases and J 0 bases, leaving 10 bases between the germline ends. Written as DNA, the CDR3 is TGCGCCAGCAGTGTCGACGGGAGCTCCTACAATGAGCAGTTCTTC. Translating it yields CASSVDGSSYNEQFF.

The chain is built from TRBV7-2 and TRBJ2-6, with D perhaps matching TRBD1 (6 bases). In germline, CDR1 is SGHTA, CDR2 FQGNSA. V shed 4 bases and J shed 2 bases, with 9 bases lying between them. The CDR3 runs 15 residues. This chain's CDR3 is CASSSYRAGANVLTF. CDR3 bases: TGTGCCAGCAGCTCATACAGGGCTGGGGCCAACGTCCTGACTTTC.

The table lists this clone with a count of one. Other DNA sequences in the same sample also yield this CDR3. The chain couples TRBV9 to TRBJ2-2; D not resolved. This CDR3 is 13 amino acids long. V lost 0 bases and J lost 5, with 5 bases in between. Germline assignment: CDR1 SGDLS and CDR2 YYNGEE. DNA for the CDR3: TGTGCCAGCAGCGTAGGTACAACCGGGGAGCTGTTTTTT. Translating gives CASSVGTTGELFF.

This chain connects TRBV30 to TRBJ1-1; D may be TRBD1 (5 bases). The CDR3 spans 13 residues. Deletions cut 2 bases from V and 4 bases from J, with 11 bases between. In germline, CDR1 is GTSNPN, CDR2 SVGIG (reference sequence). The CDR3: CAWSTWGGTEAFF. The CDR3, as DNA: TGTGCCTGGAGTACTTGGGGGGGCACTGAAGCTTTCTTT.

The chain joins TRBV7-9 to TRBJ2-7; D tentatively reads TRBD1 or TRBD2 (5 bases each). The V end was cut by 2 bases, the J end by 3 bases, with 14 bases between. This CDR3 contains 15 residues. Germline assignment: CDR1 SEHNR and CDR2 FQNEAQ (reference sequence). This CDR3 is CASSLNRDRFYEQYF. The CDR3 bases are TGTGCCAGCAGCTTAAATAGGGACCGATTCTACGAGCAGTACTTC.

The V call is TRBV18, the J call TRBJ2-3; no definite D call. CDR1 KGHSH and CDR2 LQKENI come from the germline V gene. The V end was cut by 3 bases, the J end by 8 bases, with 12 bases between. The CDR3 extends over 13 amino acids. The CDR3 sequence: CASSPSTLTTQYF. In DNA, the CDR3 is TGTGCCAGCTCACCTTCGACACTAACTACGCAGTATTTT.

The J gene is TRBJ1-3, the V gene TRBV5-4; TRBD1 agrees at 7 bases. The CDR3 loop spans 15 amino acids. CDR1 and CDR2 from the germline V gene are SGHNT and YYREEE (reference sequence). After removal of 4 bases from V and 0 bases from J, the junction contained 4 bases not matched to a gene. The CDR3 nucleotides are TGTGCCAGCAGCACCGGGACAGCCTCTGGAAACACCATATATTTT. Translation: CASSTGTASGNTIYF. The full variable domain, completed using reference TRBV5-4 and TRBJ1-3, is ETGVTQSPTHLIKTRGQQVTLRCSSQSGHNTVSWYQQALGQGPQFIFQYYREEENGRGNFPPRFSGLQFPNYSSELNVNALELDDSALYLCASSTGTASGNTIYFGEGSWLTVV.

The genes are TRBV5-6 and TRBJ2-7, with 8 bases identical to TRBD2. With 1 base clipped from V and 0 bases from J, the junction kept 3 bases outside the gene matches. The length of the CDR3 is 15 residues. Looked up from germline, CDR1 is SGHDT and CDR2 is YYEEEE. The CDR3 coding sequence is TGTGCCAGCAGCTTGAGCGGGGGCCTCTCCTACGAGCAGTACTTC. Translation gives CASSLSGGLSYEQYF.

This chain links TRBV18 with TRBJ1-5, with D perhaps TRBD1 (6 bases). This CDR3 spans 14 amino acids. Germline CDR1 is KGHSH and CDR2 is LQKENI. V was cut by 6 bases and J by 6 bases, with 15 bases left in between. In DNA, the CDR3 is TGTGCCAGCTCGGGGGCAGGGAAGGGTCAGCCCCAGCATTTT. Protein: CASSGAGKGQPQHF.

The genes are TRBV27 and TRBJ1-6; D remains ambiguous. The V end lost 5 bases, the J end lost 7 bases, and 24 bases lay between the germline ends. Germline CDR1 is MNHEY and CDR2 is SMNVEV (reference sequence). This CDR3 is 18 amino acids long. In nucleotides, the CDR3 is TGTGCCAGCAGTCCCTCCGGGTCCAGTCTTTTCTTAAATTCACCCCTCCACTTT. Translating it yields CASSPSGSSLFLNSPLHF.

The V gene is TRBV4-2, the J gene TRBJ2-7, with 7 bases matching TRBD1. The junction had 5 bases not matched to a gene; V was cut back by 2 bases and J by 1 base. Germline V CDR1 and CDR2: LGHNA, YNFKEQ. The CDR3 runs to 15 residues. CDR3 residues: CASSQTGVLSYEQYF. DNA of the CDR3: TGTGCCAGCAGCCAAACAGGGGTTCTTTCCTACGAGCAGTACTTC.

The chain combines TRBV7-9 with TRBJ2-5, with unresolved D. Germline CDR1 SEHNR, CDR2 FQNEAQ (reference sequence). The length of the CDR3 is 13 residues. Trimming pared 2 bases from V and 2 bases from J, leaving 6 bases between. The CDR3 bases are TGTGCCAGCAGCTTAAGGGAACAAGAGACCCAGTACTTC. This translates into CASSLREQETQYF.

The CDR3 DNA reads TGTGCCAGCAGTGATGGGCGGGTAACTGAAGCTTTCTTT. Translating it yields CASSDGRVTEAFF. The rearrangement uses TRBV2 and TRBJ1-1, with D unclear. CDR1 and CDR2 from the germline V gene are SNHLY and FYNNEI. The V end lost 3 bases, the J end lost 5 bases, and 10 bases lay between the germline ends. CDR3 length equals 13 residues. Variable domain in full (rest from reference TRBV2 and TRBJ1-1): EPEVTQTPSHQVTQMGQEVILRCVPISNHLYFYWYRQILGQKVEFLVSFYNNEISEKSEIFDDQFSVERPDGSNFTLKIRSTKLEDSAMYFCASSDGRVTEAFFGQGTRLTVV.

The chain is built from TRBV10-3 and TRBJ1-6; no firm D call. Trimming removed 0 bases at V and 2 bases at J, with 8 bases between. Germline V gives CDR1 ENHRY, CDR2 SYGVKD. This CDR3 is 16 amino acids long. In DNA form, the CDR3 reads TGTGCCATCAGTGAGTCAGCAACTACCTATAATTCACCCCTCCACTTT. It yields the protein CAISESATTYNSPLHF.

The J gene is TRBJ2-5, the V gene TRBV28, with D perhaps being TRBD1 or TRBD2 (6 bases each). Germline V gives CDR1 MDHEN, CDR2 SYDVKM. This CDR3 spans 14 amino acids. Trimming took 8 bases from V and 7 from J, leaving 20 bases between them. CDR3 DNA: TGTGCCAGCGTAGGACAGAGGACTACAGGGACCCAGTACTTC. Amino acids: CASVGQRTTGTQYF.

A remark on this clone: Additional DNA sequences in this sample encode the identical CDR3. This chain uses TRBV5-1 with TRBJ2-5, with 11 bases that match TRBD1. CDR3 length: 16 residues. V lost 0 bases and J lost 1; bases outside the gene matches: 2. The germline V gene encodes CDR1 SGHRS and CDR2 YFSETQ. The CDR3 is CASSLGGTGGQETQYF. As DNA, the CDR3 is TGCGCCAGCAGCTTGGGAGGGACAGGGGGCCAAGAGACCCAGTACTTC.

The rearrangement uses TRBV6-5 and TRBJ1-2; D is unresolved. Germline CDR1 and CDR2: MNHEY and SVGAGI. CDR3 length: 11 amino acids. Trimming shortened V by 8 bases and J by 8 bases, and 12 bases separated the two germline ends. CDR3 DNA: TGTGCCAGCGGGGAGAGTAGAGGCTACACCTTC. Protein sequence: CASGESRGYTF.

The chain uses TRBV19 and TRBJ1-5, with D uncertain. The germline gives CDR1 LNHDA, CDR2 SQIVND (reference sequence). Trimming pared 7 bases from V and 5 bases from J, leaving 12 bases between. This CDR3 region has 13 residues. CDR3 protein: CASMVAEYQPQHF. CDR3 sequence (DNA): TGTGCCAGTATGGTGGCAGAGTATCAGCCCCAGCATTTT.

The chain has TRBV19 and TRBJ2-1, with D possibly matching TRBD2 (5 bases). This CDR3 spans 17 amino acids. The ends were cut back, 4 bases at V and 0 bases at J, with 16 bases in the middle. Per germline, CDR1 LNHDA and CDR2 SQIVND (reference sequence). DNA of the CDR3: TGTGCCAGTAGTACTGCCCCCGGGGAATCCTCCTACAATGAGCAGTTCTTC. Protein: CASSTAPGESSYNEQFF.